What follows are 32 T cell receptor beta chains derived from one specimen sequenced in a study of human T cells and chemical hapten exposure. A single record per CDR3 protein comes from TCRdb applying MiXCR to the RACE reads. Of roughly 69,000 distinct CDR3 sequences listed, 10% to 13% are singletons. Time point given: patch test 2, 6 weeks after DPC sensitization. Stated treatment: therapeutic diphenylcyclopropenone sensitization with weekly scalp DPC. Sample: whole blood, taken in connection with sensitization to the hapten diphenylcyclopropenone (DPC). Receptor source: a woman aged 45-59 years with alopecia areata. Some clones in this sample may be carry-over from other donors' samples.

The gene calls are TRBV5-1 and TRBJ2-1; 8 bases are shared with TRBD2. With V trimmed by 0 bases and J by 2 bases, 4 bases remained unmatched. The germline V gene encodes CDR1 SGHRS and CDR2 YFSETQ. The CDR3 is 16 residues long. The CDR3 region has the DNA TGCGCCAGCAGCTTGGAAGGGACTAGGACCTACAATGAGCAGTTCTTC. This codes for CASSLEGTRTYNEQFF.

The chain joins TRBV6-5 to TRBJ1-1, with a possible D match to TRBD1 (5 bases). The V end was cut by 4 bases, the J end by 5 bases, with 17 bases between. The CDR3 spans 15 residues. Germline V gives CDR1 MNHEY, CDR2 SVGAGI. DNA of the CDR3: TGTGCCAGCAGTTTTGGGGCCCGGACAAGTACTGAAGCTTTCTTT. Translating gives CASSFGARTSTEAFF.

This clonotype was seen repeatedly, ten times or more. The gene calls are TRBV29-1 and TRBJ1-2; D is possibly TRBD1 (5 bases). Trimming removed 2 bases at V and 8 bases at J, with 12 bases between. The V gene's germline CDR1 is SQVTM and CDR2 ANQGSEA. This CDR3 has 12 amino acids. CDR3 bases: TGCAGCGTTGAAAATGGGGCTTACGGCTACACCTTC. Its protein product is CSVENGAYGYTF.

This clonotype was seen a handful of times. The chain carries TRBV10-1 and TRBJ2-2; the D gene is possibly TRBD1 (6 bases). Germline V gene sequence: CDR1 WNHNN, CDR2 SYGVQD (reference sequence). With 3 bases removed from V and 1 base from J, the gap between germline ends came to 12 bases. CDR3 length: 16 residues. The CDR3 is CASSDRPGQNTGELFF. CDR3 in DNA: TGCGCCAGCAGTGACCGCCCGGGACAGAACACCGGGGAGCTGTTTTTT.

This clonotype was counted between two and nine times. The J gene is TRBJ2-1, the V gene TRBV7-9; 10 positions match TRBD2. The CDR3 covers 15 residues. Losses at the gene ends were 5 bases for V and 6 bases for J; bases not matched to a gene: 7. Germline CDR1 and CDR2: SEHNR and FQNEAQ (reference sequence). CDR3 bases: TGTGCCAGCAGCCCACGACTAGCGGGCTTCAATGAGCAGTTCTTC. This codes for CASSPRLAGFNEQFF.

The V gene is TRBV2, the J gene TRBJ1-2; D gene uncertain. V lost 5 bases and J 8 bases, leaving 15 bases between the germline ends. The CDR3 has 13 residues. Germline V gives CDR1 SNHLY, CDR2 FYNNEI. The CDR3 protein is CASSKDLTRGYTF. The CDR3 region has the DNA TGTGCCAGCAGTAAGGACTTGACTCGGGGCTACACCTTC. The whole variable domain, filled in from reference TRBV2 and TRBJ1-2, reads EPEVTQTPSHQVTQMGQEVILRCVPISNHLYFYWYRQILGQKVEFLVSFYNNEISEKSEIFDDQFSVERPDGSNFTLKIRSTKLEDSAMYFCASSKDLTRGYTFGSGTRLTVV.

This clonotype was seen many times. The chain combines TRBV2 with TRBJ2-6; D might be TRBD1 or TRBD2, each matching 5 bases. CDR3 length equals 15 residues. Trimming took off 2 bases at V and 4 bases at J, with 9 bases between the two ends. Germline V CDR1 and CDR2: SNHLY, FYNNEI. The DNA for the CDR3 is TGTGCCAGCAGTGAACAGGGAGCCGGGGCCAACGTCCTGACTTTC. Translated, it gives CASSEQGAGANVLTF. Filled out from reference TRBV2 and TRBJ2-6, the complete variable domain reads EPEVTQTPSHQVTQMGQEVILRCVPISNHLYFYWYRQILGQKVEFLVSFYNNEISEKSEIFDDQFSVERPDGSNFTLKIRSTKLEDSAMYFCASSEQGAGANVLTFGAGSRLTVL.

The rearrangement links TRBV3-1 to TRBJ1-1; 7 bases line up with TRBD1. The CDR3 covers 15 residues. V gave up 1 base and J gave up 5 bases; unmatched junction bases: 7. Germline lookup yields CDR1 LGHDT and CDR2 YNNKEL (reference sequence). The CDR3 sequence: CASSQVVSRGTEAFF. CDR3 bases: TGTGCCAGCAGCCAAGTCGTTTCCAGGGGGACTGAAGCTTTCTTT.

This clonotype appeared many times. The genes are TRBV5-1 and TRBJ2-6, with D possibly being TRBD2 (6 bases). The CDR3 covers 15 residues. V was trimmed by 7 bases and J by 2 bases, leaving 13 bases between them. CDR1 is SGHRS, CDR2 YFSETQ, per germline. The CDR3 coding sequence is TGCGCCAGCTTCGGGAGCGCACCTGGGGCCAACGTCCTGACTTTC. It translates to CASFGSAPGANVLTF.

In its sample, this clonotype was seen many times. This chain links TRBV20-1 with TRBJ2-1; the D is unclear. The V gene lost 6 bases and the J gene lost 8 bases, with 14 bases spanning the gap. The CDR3 spans 12 residues. The V gene's germline CDR1 is DFQATT and CDR2 SNEGSKA (reference sequence). This CDR3 reads CSASSHPHEQFF. CDR3 nucleotide sequence: TGCAGTGCGAGTAGCCACCCGCATGAGCAGTTCTTC.

This clonotype was observed at least ten times. The gene calls are TRBV7-6 and TRBJ2-2, with 9 bases fitting TRBD1. The CDR3 has 17 amino acids. Germline V lookup: CDR1 SGHVS, CDR2 FNYEAQ. J lost 5 bases, V lost 8 bases, and 15 bases had no gene match. CDR3 coding DNA: TGTGCCAGCCATCCTGTTTCGGGACAGGGATATACCGGGGAGCTGTTTTTT. Its protein product is CASHPVSGQGYTGELFF.

The V call is TRBV27, the J call TRBJ2-3; 8 bases are a match to TRBD2. V trimming: 1 base; J trimming: 3 bases; junction bases outside the gene matches: 9. The CDR3 sequence is 17 residues long. In germline, CDR1 is MNHEY, CDR2 SMNVEV (reference sequence). The CDR3: CASSLWVGRAVTDTQYF. CDR3 in DNA: TGTGCCAGCAGTTTATGGGTCGGGAGGGCCGTTACAGATACGCAGTATTTT.

In this sample, this clonotype turned up many times. V gene TRBV19 combines with J gene TRBJ1-5; D is uncertain. CDR1 and CDR2 from the germline V gene are LNHDA and SQIVND (reference sequence). CDR3 size: 13 residues. V was clipped by 3 bases and J by 9 bases, with 12 bases between them. The CDR3 DNA follows: TGTGCCAGTAGTATGGCCCTAGGACTGCCCCAGCATTTT. Residues: CASSMALGLPQHF. The complete variable domain, with remaining parts taken from reference TRBV19 and TRBJ1-5, reads DGGITQSPKYLFRKEGQNVTLSCEQNLNHDAMYWYRQDPGQGLRLIYYSQIVNDFQKGDIAEGYSVSREKKESFPLTVTSAQKNPTAFYLCASSMALGLPQHFGDGTRLSIL.

This clonotype was recorded a few times. The rearrangement links TRBV18 to TRBJ1-2; D is perhaps TRBD1 (6 bases). The CDR3 spans 14 residues. V lost 6 bases, J lost 5 bases, and 16 bases lay in between. Looked up from germline, CDR1 is KGHSH and CDR2 is LQKENI. The CDR3 sequence is CASSPQGLGYGYTF. CDR3 DNA sequence: TGTGCCAGCTCTCCCCAGGGGCTGGGGTATGGCTACACCTTC. The whole variable domain, filled in from reference TRBV18 and TRBJ1-2, reads NAGVMQNPRHLVRRRGQEARLRCSPMKGHSHVYWYRQLPEEGLKFMVYLQKENIIDESGMPKERFSAEFPKEGPSILRIQQVVRGDSAAYFCASSPQGLGYGYTFGSGTRLTVV.

The chain links TRBV30 to TRBJ1-1; no definite D call. The V gene's germline CDR1 is GTSNPN and CDR2 SVGIG (reference sequence). The CDR3 contains 13 residues. V dropped 0 bases and J dropped 7 bases, with 12 bases sitting between them. The CDR3 is CAWSVQVDGEAFF. CDR3 nucleotide sequence: TGTGCCTGGAGTGTACAAGTGGACGGTGAAGCTTTCTTT.

This rearrangement joins TRBV12-3 or TRBV12-4 to TRBJ2-2; unclear D gene. The CDR3 runs 14 residues. Trimming removed 5 bases from V and 3 bases from J, with 10 bases in between. The CDR3 nucleotides are TGTGCCAGCAGTATTACAAGTTACACCGGGGAGCTGTTTTTT. Translated: CASSITSYTGELFF.

This clonotype was detected many times. The chain links TRBV7-9 to TRBJ2-2; D unclear. Germline CDR1 and CDR2: SEHNR and FQNEAQ (reference sequence). V was trimmed by 5 bases and J by 6 bases, leaving 13 bases between them. CDR3 length equals 14 residues. The CDR3 sequence: CASSPPTLPGELFF. CDR3 coding DNA: TGTGCCAGCAGCCCCCCGACTCTGCCCGGGGAGCTGTTTTTT.

This clonotype has ten or more counts. The chain has TRBV30 and TRBJ2-3; the D gene is possibly TRBD2 (5 bases). Trimming removed 0 bases from V and 3 bases from J, with 7 bases in between. This CDR3 has 13 residues. Germline assignment: CDR1 GTSNPN and CDR2 SVGIG (reference sequence). CDR3 nucleotide sequence: TGTGCCTGGAGTGTCGGCGGGACAGATACGCAGTATTTT. Amino acid sequence: CAWSVGGTDTQYF.

This clonotype was recorded at least ten times. J is TRBJ2-3 and V is TRBV7-9; 10 nucleotides align to TRBD2. The length of the CDR3 is 16 residues. The germline CDR1 and CDR2 sequences are SEHNR and FQNEAQ (reference sequence). J lost 6 bases, V lost 5 bases, and 11 bases had no gene match. The chain's CDR3 is CASSPPSSGSYDTQYF. In DNA, the CDR3 is TGTGCCAGCAGCCCGCCATCTAGCGGGAGTTATGATACGCAGTATTTT.

This clonotype is judged medium-sized (0.01 to 0.1%). The CDR3 DNA is TGTGCCAGCAGCTGGGGAAGCCCCACAGATACGCAGTATTTT. Translation gives CASSWGSPTDTQYF. The chain is built from TRBV7-9 and TRBJ2-3; no reliable D call. Trimming left V 4 bases short and J 2 bases short, with 10 bases between. The CDR3 totals 14 residues. Per the germline V gene, CDR1 is SEHNR and CDR2 is FQNEAQ (reference sequence).

This clonotype was counted only a few times. The CDR3 sequence: CASRKQGAEGEQYF. The CDR3 DNA is TGTGCCAGCAGAAAACAGGGGGCAGAGGGCGAGCAGTACTTC. The J gene is TRBJ2-7, the V gene TRBV12-3 or TRBV12-4; 9 bases line up with TRBD1. The length of the CDR3 is 14 residues. Trimming took 6 bases from V and 6 from J; bases not matched to a gene: 9.

This clonotype was counted many times. The chain couples TRBV5-5 to TRBJ2-1; TRBD2 might be the D (6 bases). Between the trimmed V and J ends, which lost 2 bases and 9 bases, there was a span of 15 bases. The CDR3 runs 14 residues. CDR1 SGHKS and CDR2 YYEKEE come from the germline V gene (reference sequence). This CDR3 reads CASSLRHGGGEQFF. The CDR3 nucleotides read TGTGCCAGCAGCTTACGGCACGGGGGTGGTGAGCAGTTCTTC.

In its sample, this clonotype was seen a few times. The V call is TRBV29-1, the J call TRBJ1-4; D unresolved. This CDR3 is 13 amino acids long. Looked up from germline, CDR1 is SQVTM and CDR2 is ANQGSEA. The germline V and J ends were trimmed by 5 bases and 4 bases, with 11 bases remaining between them. The CDR3 DNA sequence: TGCAGCGTTTCTAAGGGCGTTAATGAAAAACTGTTTTTT. Protein: CSVSKGVNEKLFF.

The V call is TRBV27, the J call TRBJ2-2; D may be TRBD2 (6 bases). V was cut by 8 bases and J by 7 bases, with 17 bases left in between. The CDR3 runs to 14 residues. Germline V gene lookup returns CDR1 MNHEY and CDR2 SMNVEV (reference sequence). The CDR3 sequence: CASSPPGVGGELFF. In nucleotides, the CDR3 is TGTGCCAGCTCCCCCCCGGGAGTCGGCGGGGAGCTGTTTTTT.

This clonotype occurred many times. The J gene is TRBJ2-4, the V gene TRBV7-2; the D gene is possibly TRBD2 (6 bases). The CDR3 is 16 amino acids. V shed 1 base and J shed 6 bases, with 16 bases lying between them. Germline V lookup: CDR1 SGHTA, CDR2 FQGNSA. CDR3 DNA: TGTGCCAGCAGCTTAGGTATAGGGACTTCGCTAAACATTCAGTACTTC. Amino acid sequence: CASSLGIGTSLNIQYF.

This clonotype was seen at least ten times. This chain joins TRBV7-9 and TRBJ2-5, with no clear D. V lost 4 bases, J lost 10 bases, and 13 bases lay in between. CDR1 and CDR2 (germline): SEHNR, FQNEAQ (reference sequence). The CDR3 spans 12 residues. CDR3 sequence: CASSSTLVDQYF. CDR3 nucleotide sequence: TGTGCCAGCAGCTCGACCCTAGTAGACCAGTACTTC.

V usage is TRBV11-1 and J usage is TRBJ1-1; D ambiguous. Germline V gene data show CDR1 as SGHAT and CDR2 as FQDESV (reference sequence). CDR3 length: 14 amino acids. V dropped 1 base and J dropped 3 bases, with 9 bases sitting between them. The CDR3 DNA is TGTGCCAGCAGCTTAGGGAGATCTTACACTGAAGCTTTCTTT. The encoded protein is CASSLGRSYTEAFF. The full variable domain, in which reference TRBV11-1 and TRBJ1-1 provide the parts outside the CDR3, is EAEVAQSPRYKITEKSQAVAFWCDPISGHATLYWYRQILGQGPELLVQFQDESVVDDSQLPKDRFSAERLKGVDSTLKIQPAELGDSAMYLCASSLGRSYTEAFFGQGTRLTVV.

This clonotype was counted many times. The chain carries TRBV3-1 and TRBJ2-1; D not resolved. This CDR3 is 14 amino acids long. V lost 1 base, J lost 5 bases, and 9 bases lay in between. CDR1 and CDR2 from the germline V gene are LGHDT and YNNKEL (reference sequence). CDR3 sequence: CASSQGGSHNEQFF. CDR3 nucleotides: TGTGCCAGCAGCCAAGGAGGCAGCCACAATGAGCAGTTCTTC.

This clonotype turned up a few times. This chain connects TRBV11-2 to TRBJ2-3; 8 bases are shared with TRBD2. The CDR3 covers 15 residues. Germline V gives CDR1 SGHAT, CDR2 FQNNGV. The J segment lost 4 bases and the V segment lost 1 base, leaving 4 bases of the junction unmatched. Here the CDR3 reads CASSLVAGSSDTQYF. DNA for the CDR3: TGTGCCAGCAGCTTAGTAGCGGGAAGCTCAGATACGCAGTATTTT.

A few counts support this clonotype. V and J are TRBV2 and TRBJ2-1, with 7 positions matching TRBD2. V gave up 5 bases and J gave up 7 bases; unmatched junction bases: 11. CDR3 length: 15 amino acids. The germline V gene encodes CDR1 SNHLY and CDR2 FYNNEI. The CDR3 sequence: CASSIETSYENEQFF. CDR3 DNA: TGTGCCAGCAGTATTGAGACTAGCTATGAGAATGAGCAGTTCTTC.

This clonotype has only a few counts. The chain joins TRBV20-1 to TRBJ1-6; D is unclear. The V and J ends lost 2 bases and 6 bases respectively, with 8 bases between them. The germline CDR1 and CDR2 sequences are DFQATT and SNEGSKA (reference sequence). The CDR3 length is 13 residues. The CDR3 sequence is CSARQGRNSPLHF. DNA for the CDR3: TGCAGTGCTAGACAAGGGCGTAATTCACCCCTCCACTTT.

This clonotype has just a few counts. This chain joins TRBV5-1 and TRBJ2-1; D is uncertain. The V gene's germline CDR1 is SGHRS and CDR2 YFSETQ. Trimming took 3 bases from V and 2 from J, leaving 9 bases between them. CDR3 length: 14 amino acids. In nucleotides, the CDR3 is TGCGCCAGCAGCTCAACAGCAACCTACAATGAGCAGTTCTTC. Its translation: CASSSTATYNEQFF.